The sequence of this TCR beta chain was determined in a study of beta chain features in type 1 diabetes listed by TCRdb under 2018. In terms of the full investigation: Mean age, gender distribution, total cell number and subset yield were not different between patients and healthy donors. A total of roughly 100,000,000 sorted cells were examined across all samples, and the number of cells per subset was strongly correlated with RNA yield. In the study, TCRB repertoires of sorted circulating CD4+ T cell subsets from recently diagnosed type 1 diabetes patients were compared with those of matched healthy donors. Regulatory and stem cell-like memory subsets were obtained from only 8 patients and roughly 8 healthy donors, while naive and central memory subsets were obtained from all 30 or so donors.

From each donor, a single peripheral blood sample of 100 to 150 mL on average was drawn into heparinised tubes. Using a panel that included CD45RO, CCR7, CD25, CD127, CD95 and CD27, naive, central memory, regulatory and stem cell-like memory CD4+ T cells were sorted on a BD FACSAria II. Every sorted population had a purity above 95%. PBMCs were separated immediately by Lymphoprep density gradient centrifugation and were stained directly, without being cultured. Samples were stained and sorted in pairs, with one healthy donor and one patient per experiment, so that batch effects were minimized. This clone has a handful of counts. Its antigen is not yet known. No much larger clonotype is one base removed from it; base qualities were not supplied. From the germline V gene (reference sequence), CDR1 is DFQATT and CDR2 is SNEGSKA. V and J lose 3 bases and 0 bases, and a span of 2 bases separates them. The CDR3 covers 11 residues, taking in both the cysteine and the phenylalanine. Of the read, only the CDR3 DNA is kept; its 33 bases are in frame from base 1.

All of the isolated RNA was reverse transcribed with the High Capacity cDNA Reverse Transcription Kit, so expressed TCRB transcripts were sequenced. Naive, central memory and regulatory T cell samples underwent deep immunoSEQ sequencing, averaging around 4 million total reads per sample. Sorted cells were lysed in RLT buffer, and RNA was extracted using DNase-treated RNeasy Micro or Mini kits according to cell number. To prevent cross-contamination, every cell subset was processed on its own, while patient and healthy donor samples were processed together. The immunoSEQ multiplex PCR was used to amplify TCRB sequences from cDNA, yielding 87-bp fragments that span the CDR3 region. Sequencing of the amplicons was performed on the Illumina HiSeq platform. Concerning the study's data processing: PCR bias was computationally corrected using synthetic template baselines, reads within Hamming distance 2 were collapsed, and singletons that could not be merged were discarded. Reads were aligned to IMGT to assign V, D and J genes, CDR3 length, and insertions or deletions at six rearrangement sites. Within each subset, clonotype counts were normalized to the number of sorted cells before true diversity and Gini coefficients were calculated with the tcR R package. The overlap coefficient, calculated on TCRB nucleotide sequences, was used to measure repertoire sharing. In TCRdb, the immuneACCESS table is reduced to in-frame sequences with V and J assigned. These tables do not hold every clone; where another copy was compared, an unresolved V gene accounts for under half, and the others remain unexplained. V and J calls and clone size are those listed in that table; D and trimming were worked out from the DNA. For this sample there are around 160,000 clones; 8% to 9.5% appear just once. Clones ranked in the top ten supply approximately 0.54% of the sample.

Study-wide findings and limitations: Because cDNA was sequenced instead of genomic DNA, highly expressing activated cells could be over-represented, though the groups showed no difference in activation or CD3 levels. Patients with type 1 diabetes made fewer insertions and deleted more nucleotides at VDJ recombination sites, implying thymic rearrangement abnormalities. In all four CD4+ subsets, TCRB CDR3 length was moderately but significantly shorter in type 1 diabetes patients. Only small numbers of individuals were included in the HLA sub-analyses, which left unresolved whether HLA type had any influence on TCRB rearrangement. Shorter templates might be favored by PCR, yet because patient and control samples were amplified and corrected together, any such skew would affect both groups equally. The naive, central memory and regulatory TCRB repertoires appeared to resemble one another more closely among patients than among healthy donors.

The V gene is TRBV20-1 and the J gene is TRBJ2-5; the D segment cannot be called with confidence. This receptor was taken from a young woman with type 1 diabetes. Material for sequencing was central memory CD4+ T cells from blood. The CDR3 protein: CSASNQETQYF. The sequenced DNA is TGCAGTGCTAGTAACCAAGAGACCCAGTACTTC.